This T cell receptor (beta chain) was captured by sequencing in a study of blood T cells in healthy people across ages. Germline trimming cut 0 bases from V and 6 bases from J; bases unmatched to any gene: 2. The CDR3 length is 14 residues. Germline assignment: CDR1 LNHNV and CDR2 YYDKDF (reference sequence). Overall study results and limits: Estimates of diversity drawn from one million T cells were considered underestimates. With age, beta diversity per million T cells declined roughly linearly, significantly by 40.

On this clonotype itself: Its antigen remains unidentified.

Sample-barcoded 5' priming and a J-beta primer mix drove a second PCR of about 7 to 11 cycles. MiXCR, applied by TCRdb to the 5' RACE reads, yields one record per CDR3 protein. Of 650,000 to 1,000,000 distinct CDR3 sequences listed, roughly 46% were seen once; the top ten hold around a sixth. The sequence came from a man of 80 years or more in good health. The sample comprised blood. The rearrangement links TRBV15 to TRBJ2-1; TRBD2 matches 7 bases. In DNA form, the CDR3 reads TGTGCCACCAGCAGAGATCTAGCGGTCAATGAGCAGTTCTTC. Amino acids: CATSRDLAVNEQFF. Supplemented by reference TRBV15 and TRBJ2-1, the full variable domain reads DAMVIQNPRYQVTQFGKPVTLSCSQTLNHNVMYWYQQKSSQAPKLLFHYYDKDFNNEADTPDNFQSRRPNTSFCFLDIRSPGLGDTAMYLCATSRDLAVNEQFFGPGTRLTVL.